A single sample gave rise to the 29 T cell receptor beta chains below, sequenced in a study of patients and donors after allogeneic stem cell transplantation. TCRdb processed the RT-PCR reads anew with MiXCR; each CDR3 protein has one entry. Of hundreds of thousands of distinct CDR3 sequences in the sample, 16% are singletons; the top ten hold around 6.8%. Material for sequencing was blood, either unsorted or a sorted T cell fraction (not recorded which). Receptors were obtained from a human donor who was either an allogeneic HSCT recipient or a stem cell or donor lymphocyte infusion donor (not recorded which). It is not recorded whose cells these are; they may come from a transplant donor.

This chain connects TRBV5-1 to TRBJ2-7; 11 nucleotides line up with TRBD2. Trimming took 0 bases from V and 4 from J; bases not matched to a gene: 15. Germline assignment: CDR1 SGHRS and CDR2 YFSETQ. This CDR3 spans 19 amino acids. Written as DNA, the CDR3 is TGCGCCAGCAGCTTGGGGGGAAGAAGAACTAGCGGGAGTTTGTACGAGCAGTACTTC. This gives the protein CASSLGGRRTSGSLYEQYF.

The J gene is TRBJ2-7, the V gene TRBV19; 11 bases align to TRBD2. CDR3 size: 18 residues. CDR1 LNHDA and CDR2 SQIVND come from the germline V gene (reference sequence). Trimming at V came to 5 bases and at J to 2 bases, leaving 14 bases not matched to a gene. CDR3 coding DNA: TGTGCCAGTAGTTCCAGGGGGTTGACTAGCGGGACCACCTACGAGCAGTACTTC. Its translation: CASSSRGLTSGTTYEQYF.

This clonotype was seen a handful of times. V usage is TRBV20-1 and J usage is TRBJ2-1; D uncertain. The germline V and J ends were trimmed by 2 bases and 6 bases, with 11 bases remaining between them. In germline, CDR1 is DFQATT, CDR2 SNEGSKA (reference sequence). The CDR3 runs to 13 residues. CDR3 DNA sequence: TGCAGTGCTAGAATCGGGTTTTTCAATGAGCAGTTCTTC. Translated, it gives CSARIGFFNEQFF.

This chain links TRBV6-1 with TRBJ1-4; D might be TRBD1 (6 bases). CDR1 MNHNS and CDR2 SASEGT come from the germline V gene. CDR3 length equals 13 residues. V was trimmed by 8 bases and J by 10 bases, leaving 17 bases between them. In DNA, the CDR3 is TGTGCCAGCTCAAGGCAGGGGACGGGAAAACTGTTTTTT. As protein: CASSRQGTGKLFF.

This clonotype was counted a few times. The V call is TRBV5-6, the J call TRBJ2-7, with D maybe TRBD1 (5 bases). In germline, CDR1 is SGHDT, CDR2 YYEEEE. Trimming took off 7 bases at V and 2 bases at J, with 16 bases between the two ends. The CDR3 sequence is 14 residues long. CDR3 in amino acids: CASGLGRRTYEQYF. The CDR3 DNA is TGTGCCAGCGGTTTGGGGCGGAGAACCTACGAGCAGTACTTC. Supplemented by reference TRBV5-6 and TRBJ2-7, the full variable domain reads DAGVTQSPTHLIKTRGQQVTLRCSPKSGHDTVSWYQQALGQGPQFIFQYYEEEERQRGNFPDRFSGHQFPNYSSELNVNALLLGDSALYLCASGLGRRTYEQYFGPGTRLTVT.

V gene TRBV20-1 combines with J gene TRBJ2-3; 10 bases are shared with TRBD2. V shed 3 bases and J 1 base; nucleotides not matched to a gene: 4. This CDR3 has 15 residues. Germline V gives CDR1 DFQATT, CDR2 SNEGSKA (reference sequence). In DNA, the CDR3 is TGCAGTGCTAGCGAGCGGGGGGGTGGCACAGATACGCAGTATTTT. Translated, it gives CSASERGGGTDTQYF.

This clonotype was detected only a few times. The chain joins TRBV25-1 to TRBJ2-1; maybe TRBD2 (6 bases). V lost 3 bases and J 7 bases, leaving 10 bases between the germline ends. CDR1 is MGHDK and CDR2 is SYGVNS in the germline V gene. The CDR3 is 13 amino acids. CDR3 coding DNA: TGTGCCAGCAGTGACGGGGGTTCGAATGAGCAGTTCTTC. This translates into CASSDGGSNEQFF. The full variable domain, its missing parts supplied by reference TRBV25-1 and TRBJ2-1, is EADIYQTPRYLVIGTGKKITLECSQTMGHDKMYWYQQDPGMELHLIHYSYGVNSTEKGDLSSESTVSRIRTEHFPLTLESARPSHTSQYLCASSDGGSNEQFFGPGTRLTVL.

This clonotype has just a few counts. The rearrangement links TRBV18 to TRBJ1-5; tentatively, D is TRBD1 (5 bases). The V end was cut by 3 bases, the J end by 7 bases, with 16 bases between. The CDR3 runs to 15 residues. In germline, CDR1 is KGHSH, CDR2 LQKENI. CDR3 loop: CASSPGTGARQPQHF. The CDR3 nucleotides are TGTGCCAGCTCACCCGGGACCGGGGCCAGGCAGCCCCAGCATTTT. Together with reference TRBV18 and TRBJ1-5, the CDR3 gives the full variable domain: NAGVMQNPRHLVRRRGQEARLRCSPMKGHSHVYWYRQLPEEGLKFMVYLQKENIIDESGMPKERFSAEFPKEGPSILRIQQVVRGDSAAYFCASSPGTGARQPQHFGDGTRLSIL.

Only a few counts were recorded for this clonotype. The rearrangement links TRBV7-3 to TRBJ2-1, with TRBD2 as a possible D gene (7 bases). Germline V lookup: CDR1 SGHTA, CDR2 FQGTGA. V lost 5 bases, J lost 4 bases, and 21 bases lay in between. There are 17 residues in the CDR3. The CDR3 DNA is TGTGCCAGCAGCCGCCTTGGGGCCGGGGGGCTTTACAATGAGCAGTTCTTC. Its translation is CASSRLGAGGLYNEQFF. The entire variable domain, with the rest obtained from reference TRBV7-3 and TRBJ2-1, is as follows: GAGVSQTPSNKVTEKGKYVELRCDPISGHTALYWYRQSLGQGPEFLIYFQGTGAADDSGLPNDRFFAVRPEGSVSTLKIQRTERGDSAVYLCASSRLGAGGLYNEQFFGPGTRLTVL.

The V and J genes are TRBV18 and TRBJ2-5, with D tentatively TRBD1 or TRBD2 (5 bases each). This CDR3 contains 12 residues. Germline V CDR1 and CDR2: KGHSH, LQKENI. V lost 4 bases to trimming and J lost 4 bases, with 7 bases between them. As DNA, the CDR3 is TGTGCCAGCTCACAAGGGACAGAGACCCAGTACTTC. As protein: CASSQGTETQYF.

The chain carries TRBV19 and TRBJ2-7, with a weak D call TRBD1 (5 bases). The germline V gene encodes CDR1 LNHDA and CDR2 SQIVND (reference sequence). Trimming removed 9 bases from V and 3 bases from J, with 12 bases in between. CDR3 length: 12 amino acids. CDR3 protein: CARPGHDYEQYF. CDR3 DNA sequence: TGTGCCAGACCCGGACACGACTACGAGCAGTACTTC.

The rearrangement uses TRBV2 and TRBJ2-1; 9 nucleotides align to TRBD2. This CDR3 comprises 14 residues. Trimming took 7 bases from V and 7 from J; bases not matched to a gene: 8. Germline loops: CDR1 SNHLY, CDR2 FYNNEI. CDR3 DNA: TGTGCCAGCACTGCCCTGACTAGCGGAAATGAGCAGTTCTTC. Translating it yields CASTALTSGNEQFF.

V is TRBV5-1 and J is TRBJ2-5, with TRBD2 as a possible D gene (5 bases). Trimming cost V 4 bases and J 1 base, with 8 bases left between them. This CDR3 is 13 amino acids long. The germline gives CDR1 SGHRS, CDR2 YFSETQ. CDR3 loop: CASSGSAQETQYF. DNA of the CDR3: TGCGCCAGCAGCGGGAGCGCCCAAGAGACCCAGTACTTC.

This clonotype was picked up a small number of times. This sequence joins TRBV4-3 and TRBJ2-6; unclear D gene. Trimming left V 2 bases short and J 1 base short, with 9 bases between. Germline CDR1 and CDR2: LGHNA and YSLEER. This CDR3 region has 16 residues. The CDR3 spells CASSQSLSSGANVLTF. The DNA for the CDR3 is TGCGCCAGCAGCCAATCCTTAAGTTCTGGGGCCAACGTCCTGACTTTC.

The chain uses TRBV4-1 and TRBJ2-7; 8 positions agree with TRBD2. V gave up 3 bases and J gave up 7 bases; unmatched junction bases: 8. Germline CDR1 reads MGHRA; CDR2 reads YSYEKL. This CDR3 is 14 amino acids long. CDR3 DNA sequence: TGCGCCAGCAGCCAGGTGGGACTAGTCGAAGAGCAGTACTTC. Its protein product is CASSQVGLVEEQYF.

The chain is built from TRBV30 and TRBJ2-7, with TRBD1 matching 10 bases. The ends lost 8 bases at V and 0 bases at J; junction bases unmatched: 1. CDR3 size: 12 residues. Germline CDR1 GTSNPN, CDR2 SVGIG (reference sequence). In DNA, the CDR3 is TGTGCCGGACAGGGGGACTCCTACGAGCAGTACTTC. Amino acids: CAGQGDSYEQYF.

Only a few counts were recorded for this clonotype. V usage is TRBV3-1 and J usage is TRBJ1-2, with D possibly matching TRBD1 (5 bases). The CDR3 consists of 14 residues. CDR1 and CDR2 from the germline V gene are LGHDT and YNNKEL (reference sequence). Trimming cost V 0 bases and J 2 bases, with 7 bases left between them. CDR3 loop: CASSQEGANYGYTF. The CDR3, as DNA: TGTGCCAGCAGCCAAGAAGGGGCCAACTATGGCTACACCTTC.

The genes are TRBV6-5 and TRBJ2-7; D is unresolved. Germline V gene sequence: CDR1 MNHEY, CDR2 SVGAGI. With 3 bases removed from V and 0 bases from J, the gap between germline ends came to 6 bases. This CDR3 is built from 13 residues. The CDR3 DNA follows: TGTGCCAGCAGTTATCGGACCTCCTACGAGCAGTACTTC. Translated, it gives CASSYRTSYEQYF.

V and J are TRBV4-1 and TRBJ1-2, with 10 bases fitting TRBD1. Germline V gene lookup returns CDR1 MGHRA and CDR2 YSYEKL. V dropped 2 bases and J dropped 4; count of bases not matched to a gene: 13. CDR3 length equals 18 residues. Here the CDR3 DNA reads TGCGCCAGCAGCCAATGGTCGGGACAGGGGTTTGGTAGCTATGGCTACACCTTC. Translation gives CASSQWSGQGFGSYGYTF.

This clonotype was counted a few times. The rearrangement joins TRBV6-7 to TRBJ2-1; D unresolved. TRBV6-7 is assigned to the ORF class and has an uncertain function. The CDR3 consists of 13 residues. V shed 11 bases and J shed 4 bases, with 15 bases lying between them. CDR3 region: CAPKKAVYNEQFF. The CDR3 DNA reads as TGTGCCCCTAAAAAGGCGGTTTACAATGAGCAGTTCTTC.

The chain combines TRBV20-1 with TRBJ2-7; D ambiguous. Trimming removed 5 bases at V and 7 bases at J, with 9 bases between. This CDR3 comprises 10 residues. CDR1 and CDR2 from the germline V gene are DFQATT and SNEGSKA (reference sequence). In nucleotides, the CDR3 is TGCAGTGCTCCGGGCCAAGAGCAGTACTTC. This gives the protein CSAPGQEQYF.

The V call is TRBV7-3, the J call TRBJ2-7; 9 bases match TRBD1. V shed 3 bases, J shed 7 bases, and the junction held 4 bases outside the gene matches. Germline V gene sequence: CDR1 SGHTA, CDR2 FQGTGA. This CDR3 comprises 13 residues. The CDR3 nucleotides are TGTGCCAGCAGCTTCGGACAGGGGCGGGAGCAGTACTTC. Protein: CASSFGQGREQYF. Full variable domain (missing parts from reference TRBV7-3 and TRBJ2-7): GAGVSQTPSNKVTEKGKYVELRCDPISGHTALYWYRQSLGQGPEFLIYFQGTGAADDSGLPNDRFFAVRPEGSVSTLKIQRTERGDSAVYLCASSFGQGREQYFGPGTRLTVT.

The rearrangement joins TRBV7-2 to TRBJ2-1, with 7 bases matching TRBD1. From germline, CDR1 is SGHTA and CDR2 FQGNSA. The V and J ends lost 7 bases and 1 base, in that order; junction bases with no gene match: 7. This CDR3 spans 15 amino acids. CDR3 loop: CASTGQAGSYNEQFF. The CDR3 DNA reads TGTGCCAGCACCGGACAGGCCGGATCCTACAATGAGCAGTTCTTC.

Note on this clonotype: A much larger clone differs by one base, so this may be a read error. This chain uses TRBV30 with TRBJ2-1; TRBD1 might be the D (6 bases). CDR1 is GTSNPN and CDR2 is SVGIG in the germline V gene (reference sequence). This CDR3 contains 13 residues. V shed 7 bases and J shed 4 bases, with 14 bases lying between them. CDR3: CAFDKGDYNEQFF. Written as DNA, the CDR3 is TGTGCCTTTGACAAGGGGGATTACAATGAGCAGTTCTTC. Filled out from reference TRBV30 and TRBJ2-1, the complete variable domain reads SQTIHQWPATLVQPVGSPLSLECTVEGTSNPNLYWYRQAAGRGLQLLFYSVGIGQISSEVPQNLSASRPQDRQFILSSKKLLLSDSGFYLCAFDKGDYNEQFFGPGTRLTVL.

This clonotype was picked up a small number of times. The chain joins TRBV20-1 to TRBJ2-7; 9 bases fit TRBD2. Germline loops: CDR1 DFQATT, CDR2 SNEGSKA (reference sequence). This CDR3 is built from 13 residues. J was trimmed by 5 bases and V by 6 bases; bases with no gene match: 8. The CDR3 protein is CSANGLAYDEQYF. CDR3 nucleotide sequence: TGCAGTGCGAACGGACTAGCGTACGACGAGCAGTACTTC.

This clonotype occurred a few times. The rearrangement uses TRBV5-1 and TRBJ2-1, with no clear D. V lost 4 bases and J 0 bases, leaving 8 bases between the germline ends. The germline CDR1 and CDR2 sequences are SGHRS and YFSETQ. The CDR3 spans 14 residues. The DNA of the CDR3 is TGCGCCAGCAGCGAGAGGAGCTCCTACAATGAGCAGTTCTTC. This encodes CASSERSSYNEQFF. The full variable domain, rest sourced from reference TRBV5-1 and TRBJ2-1, is KAGVTQTPRYLIKTRGQQVTLSCSPISGHRSVSWYQQTPGQGLQFLFEYFSETQRNKGNFPGRFSGRQFSNSRSEMNVSTLELGDSALYLCASSERSSYNEQFFGPGTRLTVL.

This clonotype was counted only a few times. In nucleotides, the CDR3 is TGTGCCAGCAGTGTTAACAGGGGGTTGGATGAGACCCAGTACTTC. Translation gives CASSVNRGLDETQYF. The V call is TRBV6-1, the J call TRBJ2-5, with TRBD1 matching over 8 bases. Trimming at V came to 4 bases and at J to 5 bases, leaving 9 bases not matched to a gene. The germline V gene has CDR1 MNHNS and CDR2 SASEGT. The CDR3 has 15 residues.

In this sample, this clonotype turned up many times. This rearrangement joins TRBV5-1 to TRBJ2-2, with D uncertain. Trimming shortened V by 1 base and J by 2 bases, and 18 bases separated the two germline ends. Germline V gene sequence: CDR1 SGHRS, CDR2 YFSETQ. CDR3 length: 18 residues. Here the CDR3 reads CASSLIVVVDGNTGELFF. The CDR3, as DNA: TGCGCCAGCAGCTTGATAGTTGTAGTGGACGGAAACACCGGGGAGCTGTTTTTT.

The chain links TRBV30 to TRBJ2-1; TRBD2 matches at 8 bases. The CDR3 contains 15 residues. The J segment lost 9 bases and the V segment lost 0 bases, leaving 10 bases of the junction unmatched. Germline V gene sequence: CDR1 GTSNPN, CDR2 SVGIG (reference sequence). CDR3 protein: CAWSVWASGFGEQFF. DNA for the CDR3: TGTGCCTGGAGTGTATGGGCTAGCGGGTTTGGTGAGCAGTTCTTC.